Listed below are T cell receptor beta chains from one sample, sequenced in a study of blood T cell repertoires in COVID-19. Sequencing used immunoSEQ multiplex PCR; TCRdb keeps in-frame clones, though not all of them. Of over 200,000 clones listed, more than 75% are singletons. Material for sequencing was peripheral blood. The source is a man in his forties with active or convalescent COVID-19. Both conserved end residues are part of each CDR3. The order of the fields is clone size, J gene, CDR3 length, D gene, V gene, CDR3 DNA, CDR3 protein. D genes are given only for firm matches. A clone size is listed for some rows: how often the clone was seen (once, few, many), or a class if it is expanded.

clone_size: NA; j_call: TRBJ2-5; cdr3_length: 18; d_call: NA; v_call: TRBV6-2/TRBV6-3; cdr3_nt: TGTGCCAGCAGTTACCCGAGGGGGAGGGGTATAAACAAAGAGACCCAGTACTTC; cdr3_aa: CASSYPRGRGINKETQYF
clone_size: NA; j_call: TRBJ2-5; cdr3_length: 16; d_call: TRBD1; v_call: TRBV5-4; cdr3_nt: TGTGCCAGCAGCTCTGGTGGGACAGGGGGCCTAGAGACCCAGTACTTC; cdr3_aa: CASSSGGTGGLETQYF
clone_size: once; j_call: TRBJ2-1; cdr3_length: 20; d_call: TRBD2; v_call: TRBV9; cdr3_nt: TGTGCCAGCAGCCCCACCTTAGGTACTAGCGGGGGGGTCCTTTACAATGAGCAGTTCTTC; cdr3_aa: CASSPTLGTSGGVLYNEQFF
clone_size: NA; j_call: TRBJ2-2; cdr3_length: 15; d_call: NA; v_call: TRBV6-5; cdr3_nt: TGTGCCAGCAGTTACTCGAGGTCCGGCACCGGGGAGCTGTTTTTT; cdr3_aa: CASSYSRSGTGELFF
clone_size: NA; j_call: TRBJ2-2; cdr3_length: 18; d_call: TRBD2; v_call: TRBV24-1; cdr3_nt: TGTGCCACCAGTGATTCCCCGGGACTAGCGGGAGAAACCGGGGAGCTGTTTTTT; cdr3_aa: CATSDSPGLAGETGELFF
clone_size: NA; j_call: TRBJ2-3; cdr3_length: 14; d_call: TRBD1; v_call: TRBV5-5; cdr3_nt: TGTGCCAGCAGCCTGGTCGTCAGGGGGGATACGCAGTATTTT; cdr3_aa: CASSLVVRGDTQYF
clone_size: NA; j_call: TRBJ1-1; cdr3_length: 13; d_call: NA; v_call: TRBV9; cdr3_nt: TGTGCCAGCAGCGTCTACCCCCAAACTGAAGCTTTCTTT; cdr3_aa: CASSVYPQTEAFF
clone_size: once; j_call: TRBJ2-7; cdr3_length: 13; d_call: NA; v_call: TRBV5-1; cdr3_nt: TGCGCCAGCAGCTTGACAGGGTCGTACGAGCAGTACTTC; cdr3_aa: CASSLTGSYEQYF
clone_size: NA; j_call: TRBJ1-5; cdr3_length: 16; d_call: NA; v_call: TRBV11-2; cdr3_nt: TGTGCCAGCAGCTTAGAGGCGACAGTGGGCAATCAGCCCCAGCATTTT; cdr3_aa: CASSLEATVGNQPQHF
clone_size: NA; j_call: TRBJ2-3; cdr3_length: 15; d_call: NA; v_call: TRBV5-1; cdr3_nt: TGCGCCAGCAGCTCCTACACAGGAAGCACAGATACGCAGTATTTT; cdr3_aa: CASSSYTGSTDTQYF
clone_size: NA; j_call: TRBJ2-3; cdr3_length: 14; d_call: NA; v_call: TRBV28; cdr3_nt: TGTGCCAGCACCCCAGCCGGACAAACAGATACGCAGTATTTT; cdr3_aa: CASTPAGQTDTQYF
clone_size: NA; j_call: TRBJ1-2; cdr3_length: 15; d_call: TRBD1; v_call: TRBV25-1; cdr3_nt: TGTGCCAGCAGTGACGGACAGGGCCCGGCCGGTGGCTACACCTTC; cdr3_aa: CASSDGQGPAGGYTF
clone_size: few; j_call: TRBJ2-7; cdr3_length: 11; d_call: NA; v_call: TRBV28; cdr3_nt: TGTGCCAGCCGACGGCAGGGCGAGCAGTACTTC; cdr3_aa: CASRRQGEQYF
clone_size: few; j_call: TRBJ2-1; cdr3_length: 14; d_call: TRBD2; v_call: TRBV29-1; cdr3_nt: TGCAGCGTTGAATCCAGCGGGGGGTTGAATGAGCAGTTCTTC; cdr3_aa: CSVESSGGLNEQFF
clone_size: once; j_call: TRBJ1-1; cdr3_length: 15; d_call: NA; v_call: TRBV15; cdr3_nt: TGTGCCACCAGCAGAGACGGGGTCGGGAACACTGAAGCTTTCTTT; cdr3_aa: CATSRDGVGNTEAFF
clone_size: NA; j_call: TRBJ1-2; cdr3_length: 15; d_call: TRBD1; v_call: TRBV7-6; cdr3_nt: TGTGCCAGCAGCCCGCGGACAGGGAGTAACTATGGCTACACCTTC; cdr3_aa: CASSPRTGSNYGYTF
clone_size: NA; j_call: TRBJ2-7; cdr3_length: 16; d_call: TRBD1; v_call: TRBV28; cdr3_nt: TGTGCCAGCAGTTTCACCACAGGGGGCCCCTCCTACGAGCAGTACTTC; cdr3_aa: CASSFTTGGPSYEQYF
clone_size: NA; j_call: TRBJ1-3; cdr3_length: 15; d_call: TRBD1; v_call: TRBV29-1; cdr3_nt: TGCAGCGTTCGATTGACAGGGAGCTCTGGAAACACCATATATTTT; cdr3_aa: CSVRLTGSSGNTIYF
clone_size: NA; j_call: TRBJ2-7; cdr3_length: 15; d_call: TRBD1; v_call: TRBV19; cdr3_nt: TGTGCCAGTAGTCGAGGGACAGGAACCCCCTACGAGCAGTACTTC; cdr3_aa: CASSRGTGTPYEQYF
clone_size: NA; j_call: TRBJ1-5; cdr3_length: 15; d_call: TRBD1; v_call: TRBV27; cdr3_nt: TGTGCCAGCCATGAGGGGGCTTCGAGCAATCAGCCCCAGCATTTT; cdr3_aa: CASHEGASSNQPQHF
clone_size: NA; j_call: TRBJ2-1; cdr3_length: 14; d_call: NA; v_call: TRBV15; cdr3_nt: TGTGCCACCAGCAGAGACACCGGGGGCAATGAGCAGTTCTTC; cdr3_aa: CATSRDTGGNEQFF
clone_size: NA; j_call: TRBJ1-1; cdr3_length: 15; d_call: TRBD1; v_call: TRBV28; cdr3_nt: TGTGCCAGCAGAGATTCCGACAGGGGGAACACTGAAGCTTTCTTT; cdr3_aa: CASRDSDRGNTEAFF
clone_size: NA; j_call: TRBJ1-1; cdr3_length: 11; d_call: NA; v_call: TRBV19; cdr3_nt: TGTGCCAGTAGTATAAGGGGCTCAGCTTTCTTT; cdr3_aa: CASSIRGSAFF
clone_size: NA; j_call: TRBJ1-4; cdr3_length: 14; d_call: NA; v_call: TRBV28; cdr3_nt: TGTGCCAGCAACCGTCAGACATCGAATGAAAAACTGTTTTTT; cdr3_aa: CASNRQTSNEKLFF
clone_size: NA; j_call: TRBJ1-2; cdr3_length: 13; d_call: TRBD1; v_call: TRBV19; cdr3_nt: TGTGCCAGTAGTTCGGGACAGGGTTATGGCTACACCTTC; cdr3_aa: CASSSGQGYGYTF
clone_size: NA; j_call: TRBJ2-3; cdr3_length: 15; d_call: TRBD2; v_call: TRBV27; cdr3_nt: TGTGCCAGCAGTTTTCGGGGGGGGCGGAGAGATACGCAGTATTTT; cdr3_aa: CASSFRGGRRDTQYF
clone_size: NA; j_call: TRBJ1-3; cdr3_length: 15; d_call: NA; v_call: TRBV5-1; cdr3_nt: TGCGCCAGCAGCGTCGGAGGGAGCTCTGGAAACACCATATATTTT; cdr3_aa: CASSVGGSSGNTIYF
clone_size: NA; j_call: TRBJ1-2; cdr3_length: 14; d_call: NA; v_call: TRBV7-8; cdr3_nt: TGTGCCAGCAGCTCCCTCCCCGGTAACTATGGCTACACCTTC; cdr3_aa: CASSSLPGNYGYTF
clone_size: NA; j_call: TRBJ1-1; cdr3_length: 17; d_call: NA; v_call: TRBV19; cdr3_nt: TGTGCCAGTAGTCTGTCGGTCGAAGGGATTGCGGGCACTGAAGCTTTCTTT; cdr3_aa: CASSLSVEGIAGTEAFF
clone_size: NA; j_call: TRBJ1-2; cdr3_length: 15; d_call: NA; v_call: TRBV28; cdr3_nt: TGTGCCAGCAGTTTATATCCCTCGAGGGTGGATGGCTACACCTTC; cdr3_aa: CASSLYPSRVDGYTF
clone_size: NA; j_call: TRBJ1-1; cdr3_length: 12; d_call: NA; v_call: TRBV21-1; cdr3_nt: TGTGCCAGCAGCAAGGCAGGGGGTAAAGCTTTCTTT; cdr3_aa: CASSKAGGKAFF
clone_size: NA; j_call: TRBJ2-1; cdr3_length: 17; d_call: TRBD2; v_call: TRBV3-1/TRBV3-2; cdr3_nt: TGTGCCAGCAGCCCCAATAGTCTAGCGGGGGGTAGTAATGAGCAGTTCTTC; cdr3_aa: CASSPNSLAGGSNEQFF
clone_size: NA; j_call: TRBJ1-6; cdr3_length: 15; d_call: TRBD1; v_call: TRBV6-1; cdr3_nt: TGTGCCAGCAGTGAAGGGACAGGGGGTGGCTCACCCCTCCACTTT; cdr3_aa: CASSEGTGGGSPLHF
clone_size: NA; j_call: TRBJ1-1; cdr3_length: 12; d_call: NA; v_call: TRBV2; cdr3_nt: TGTGCCAGCATCCTGACCAGGGCTGAAGCTTTCTTT; cdr3_aa: CASILTRAEAFF
clone_size: NA; j_call: TRBJ1-4; cdr3_length: 13; d_call: TRBD1; v_call: TRBV28; cdr3_nt: TGTGCCAGCAGACGAACAGGGGAAGAAAAACTGTTTTTT; cdr3_aa: CASRRTGEEKLFF
clone_size: NA; j_call: TRBJ1-2; cdr3_length: 16; d_call: TRBD1; v_call: TRBV3-1/TRBV3-2; cdr3_nt: TGTGCCAGCAGCCTTGCTAGGGGACAGGGGGCGGAGGGCTACACCTTC; cdr3_aa: CASSLARGQGAEGYTF
clone_size: NA; j_call: TRBJ2-7; cdr3_length: 11; d_call: NA; v_call: TRBV20-1; cdr3_nt: TGCAGTGCTAGGGGGAGTTTGGAGCAGTACTTC; cdr3_aa: CSARGSLEQYF
clone_size: NA; j_call: TRBJ2-2; cdr3_length: 15; d_call: NA; v_call: TRBV5-1; cdr3_nt: TGCGCCAGCAGCTTGGGCACTACGAACACCGGGGAGCTGTTTTTT; cdr3_aa: CASSLGTTNTGELFF
clone_size: NA; j_call: TRBJ1-2; cdr3_length: 15; d_call: NA; v_call: TRBV7-9; cdr3_nt: TGTGCCAGCAGCTTAGCCGGGTGGAGGAACTATGGCTACACCTTC; cdr3_aa: CASSLAGWRNYGYTF
clone_size: NA; j_call: TRBJ2-7; cdr3_length: 14; d_call: NA; v_call: TRBV9; cdr3_nt: TGTGCCAGCAGCGACGGGCAGGGCTCGTACGAGCAGTACTTC; cdr3_aa: CASSDGQGSYEQYF
clone_size: NA; j_call: TRBJ1-5; cdr3_length: 16; d_call: NA; v_call: TRBV2; cdr3_nt: TGTGCCAGCAAGGTGGGAAAGGGAGTGCCAAATCAGCCCCAGCATTTT; cdr3_aa: CASKVGKGVPNQPQHF
clone_size: few; j_call: TRBJ1-4; cdr3_length: 15; d_call: TRBD1; v_call: TRBV2; cdr3_nt: TGTGCCAGCAGTGAAACAGGGGGGGCAACGGAAAAACTGTTTTTT; cdr3_aa: CASSETGGATEKLFF
clone_size: NA; j_call: TRBJ1-4; cdr3_length: 16; d_call: NA; v_call: TRBV7-8; cdr3_nt: TGTGCCAGCAGCTTAGACGTAACGGGGTGGGGTGAAAAACTGTTTTTT; cdr3_aa: CASSLDVTGWGEKLFF
clone_size: once; j_call: TRBJ2-3; cdr3_length: 12; d_call: NA; v_call: TRBV28; cdr3_nt: TGTGCCAGCAGTTTATTGACAGACCCGCAGTATTTT; cdr3_aa: CASSLLTDPQYF
clone_size: NA; j_call: TRBJ1-3; cdr3_length: 14; d_call: NA; v_call: TRBV10-3; cdr3_nt: TGTGCCATCAGTGAGTCGGGGTCGGGAGACACCATATATTTT; cdr3_aa: CAISESGSGDTIYF
clone_size: NA; j_call: TRBJ1-3; cdr3_length: 14; d_call: TRBD1; v_call: TRBV28; cdr3_nt: TGTGCCAGCAGCCACAGGGGGTCTGGAAACACCATATATTTT; cdr3_aa: CASSHRGSGNTIYF
clone_size: NA; j_call: TRBJ1-1; cdr3_length: 14; d_call: TRBD1; v_call: TRBV19; cdr3_nt: TGTGCCAGTAGTATAGGGGCAGGGGGGACTGAAGCTTTCTTT; cdr3_aa: CASSIGAGGTEAFF
clone_size: NA; j_call: TRBJ2-1; cdr3_length: 15; d_call: NA; v_call: TRBV7-2; cdr3_nt: TGTGCCAGCAGCTTAAGAGGAGGTGCGGGTGGAAAGCAGTTCTTC; cdr3_aa: CASSLRGGAGGKQFF
clone_size: NA; j_call: TRBJ1-5; cdr3_length: 15; d_call: NA; v_call: TRBV28; cdr3_nt: TGTGCCAGCAGCTTAGATGACCCCGGAGATCAGCCCCAGCATTTT; cdr3_aa: CASSLDDPGDQPQHF
clone_size: NA; j_call: TRBJ2-3; cdr3_length: 18; d_call: TRBD2; v_call: TRBV24-1; cdr3_nt: TGTGCCACCAGTGATTTGCCGGGACTAGCTCTCGACCCCCAGACGCAGTATTTT; cdr3_aa: CATSDLPGLALDPQTQYF
clone_size: NA; j_call: TRBJ2-2; cdr3_length: 18; d_call: TRBD2; v_call: TRBV4-2; cdr3_nt: TGTGCCAGCAGCCATATCGTACAGCGGGGGGGCCAAGCCGGGGAGCTGTTTTTT; cdr3_aa: CASSHIVQRGGQAGELFF
clone_size: NA; j_call: TRBJ1-1; cdr3_length: 15; d_call: TRBD1; v_call: TRBV11-2; cdr3_nt: TGTGCCAGCAAAAGTAACAGGGGGCTGAGGACTGAAGCTTTCTTT; cdr3_aa: CASKSNRGLRTEAFF
clone_size: NA; j_call: TRBJ2-2; cdr3_length: 18; d_call: TRBD2; v_call: TRBV7-8; cdr3_nt: TGTGCCAGCAGCTCCTACCCGGCAGCTAGCGGGGGTAGCGGGGAGCTGTTTTTT; cdr3_aa: CASSSYPAASGGSGELFF
clone_size: NA; j_call: TRBJ2-7; cdr3_length: 16; d_call: TRBD1; v_call: TRBV2; cdr3_nt: TGTGCCAGCAGCGACCCACGACAGGGAAATATTTACGAGCAGTACTTC; cdr3_aa: CASSDPRQGNIYEQYF
clone_size: NA; j_call: TRBJ2-7; cdr3_length: 11; d_call: NA; v_call: TRBV27; cdr3_nt: TGTGCCAGCAGTTCCATCTACGAGCAGTACTTC; cdr3_aa: CASSSIYEQYF
clone_size: NA; j_call: TRBJ2-1; cdr3_length: 15; d_call: TRBD1; v_call: TRBV7-9; cdr3_nt: TGTGCCAGCAGCTTATGGACAGGTAGCTACAATGAGCAGTTCTTC; cdr3_aa: CASSLWTGSYNEQFF
clone_size: NA; j_call: TRBJ2-7; cdr3_length: 16; d_call: NA; v_call: TRBV14; cdr3_nt: TGTGCCAGCAGCCCGACGTTTAAAGCGGGTGCCGGCGAGCAGTACTTC; cdr3_aa: CASSPTFKAGAGEQYF
clone_size: NA; j_call: TRBJ1-4; cdr3_length: 15; d_call: TRBD1; v_call: TRBV7-8; cdr3_nt: TGTGCCAGCAGCTTTCTGACAGGGGTGGGCGAAAAACTGTTTTTT; cdr3_aa: CASSFLTGVGEKLFF
clone_size: NA; j_call: TRBJ2-1; cdr3_length: 14; d_call: NA; v_call: TRBV9; cdr3_nt: TGTGCCAGCAGCGTACAGGGCTCCTACAATGAGCAGTTCTTC; cdr3_aa: CASSVQGSYNEQFF